The 16 T cell receptor beta chains given below trace back to one sample, sequenced in a study of T-cell memory formation after mild COVID-19. Via MiXCR, TCRdb re-called the 5' RACE reads, giving one row per CDR3 protein. The sample yields 200,000 to 250,000 distinct CDR3 sequences, around 10% seen once. The specimen sequenced was PBMCs or a T cell subset sorted from them (not recorded which). The source is a man aged 18-30 years who had mild COVID-19 (a few samples of this study predate the infection). Cell type and time point are not known.

This clonotype turned up a few times. This chain uses TRBV6-2 or TRBV6-3 with TRBJ2-7; D might be TRBD1 (6 bases). This CDR3 region has 13 residues. Germline loops: CDR1 MNHEY, CDR2 SVGEGT. V was trimmed by 4 bases and J by 2 bases, leaving 9 bases between them. The CDR3 here is CASSWGQTYEQYV. The DNA of the CDR3 is TGTGCCAGCAGTTGGGGGCAGACCTACGAGCAGTACGTC.

This clonotype was recorded many times. V and J are TRBV29-1 and TRBJ2-3; 8 bases line up with TRBD2. Germline-derived CDR1 and CDR2 are SQVTM and ANQGSEA. V shed 4 bases, J shed 4 bases, and the junction held 4 bases outside the gene matches. CDR3 length: 13 amino acids. The CDR3 reads CSVVGGASDTQYF. As DNA, the CDR3 is TGCAGCGTTGTCGGGGGGGCCTCAGATACGCAGTATTTT.

This clonotype was found a few times. The chain couples TRBV20-1 to TRBJ1-1; the D gene is possibly TRBD1 (5 bases). The CDR3 is 13 amino acids. Trimming shortened V by 4 bases and J by 4 bases, and 13 bases separated the two germline ends. Per germline, CDR1 DFQATT and CDR2 SNEGSKA (reference sequence). The CDR3 loop is CSATNTGPTEAFF. In DNA form, the CDR3 reads TGCAGTGCTACCAACACGGGGCCCACTGAAGCTTTCTTT.

This clonotype has just a few counts. The gene calls are TRBV3-1 and TRBJ2-2, with D possibly matching TRBD2 (5 bases). Trimming shortened V by 4 bases and J by 4 bases, and 13 bases separated the two germline ends. Germline V lookup: CDR1 LGHDT, CDR2 YNNKEL (reference sequence). This CDR3 is built from 15 residues. CDR3 amino acids: CASSLRDAGTGELFF. As DNA, the CDR3 is TGTGCCAGCAGCCTCCGGGATGCGGGCACCGGGGAGCTGTTTTTT.

This clonotype was detected a few times. J is TRBJ2-7 and V is TRBV7-2; D tentatively fits TRBD1 or TRBD2 (5 bases each). This CDR3 has 17 residues. Trimming took 3 bases from V and 0 from J, leaving 18 bases between them. Per germline, CDR1 SGHTA and CDR2 FQGNSA. CDR3 DNA: TGTGCCAGCAGCTTCGAGGGACGGACACTTGCCTCCTACGAGCAGTACTTC. Residues: CASSFEGRTLASYEQYF.

This clonotype turned up a few times. The chain employs TRBV29-1 and TRBJ1-2; D perhaps matches TRBD1 (5 bases). V lost 4 bases and J lost 5, with 17 bases in between. CDR1 is SQVTM, CDR2 ANQGSEA, per germline. The CDR3 runs to 14 residues. The CDR3 spells CSVGDDGGLYGYTF. In nucleotides, the CDR3 is TGCAGCGTTGGTGATGACGGGGGTCTTTATGGCTACACCTTC.

The chain is built from TRBV6-4 and TRBJ1-2; TRBD1 aligns across 12 bases. J was trimmed by 8 bases and V by 0 bases; bases with no gene match: 7. CDR1 MRHNA and CDR2 SNTAGT come from the germline V gene. The length of the CDR3 is 16 residues. The CDR3 here is CASSDSPGQGADGYTF. CDR3 coding DNA: TGTGCCAGCAGTGACTCCCCGGGACAGGGGGCGGACGGCTACACCTTC.

This clonotype was counted only a few times. This rearrangement joins TRBV10-3 to TRBJ1-5; no firm D call. CDR3 size: 13 residues. Germline lookup yields CDR1 ENHRY and CDR2 SYGVKD. V was shortened by 2 bases and J by 5 bases, with 7 bases between the two germline ends. CDR3 protein: CAISEQRDQPQHF. The CDR3 DNA reads TGTGCCATCAGTGAGCAAAGAGATCAGCCCCAGCATTTT.

This clonotype was counted ten times or more. The rearrangement joins TRBV2 to TRBJ1-2; D uncertain. V shed 5 bases and J shed 4 bases, with 14 bases lying between them. This CDR3 has 14 residues. CDR1 and CDR2 from the germline V gene are SNHLY and FYNNEI. The CDR3 protein is CASSYEMVFYGYTF. In nucleotides, the CDR3 is TGTGCCAGCAGTTACGAAATGGTCTTCTATGGCTACACCTTC.

Written as DNA, the CDR3 is TGTGCCAGCAGCATCGGCGGACGGAACGATTCACCCCTCCACTTT. Translating it yields CASSIGGRNDSPLHF. The chain employs TRBV7-2 and TRBJ1-6; no clear D gene. The CDR3 has 15 residues. The V gene lost 5 bases and the J gene lost 8 bases, with 16 bases spanning the gap. CDR1 and CDR2 (germline): SGHTA, FQGNSA. Full variable domain (missing parts from reference TRBV7-2 and TRBJ1-6): GAGVSQSPSNKVTEKGKDVELRCDPISGHTALYWYRQSLGQGLEFLIYFQGNSAPDKSGLPSDRFSAERTGGSVSTLTIQRTQQEDSAVYLCASSIGGRNDSPLHFGNGTRLTVT.

This clonotype was seen only a few times. The chain employs TRBV5-1 and TRBJ2-7, with a weak D call TRBD2 (5 bases). V was pared by 0 bases and J by 4 bases, with 11 bases between. This CDR3 comprises 14 residues. Germline V gene data show CDR1 as SGHRS and CDR2 as YFSETQ. The CDR3: CASSLADGKYEQYF. DNA for the CDR3: TGCGCCAGCAGCTTGGCCGACGGGAAATACGAGCAGTACTTC.

This chain links TRBV25-1 with TRBJ2-2, with D possibly called TRBD1 or TRBD2 (5 bases each). V lost 0 bases to trimming and J lost 3 bases, with 8 bases between them. This CDR3 is built from 15 residues. Germline loops: CDR1 MGHDK, CDR2 SYGVNS. The CDR3 DNA reads as TGTGCCAGCAGTGAATACAGGGACCACACCGGGGAGCTGTTTTTT. It specifies CASSEYRDHTGELFF.

This clonotype was detected many times. The chain combines TRBV12-3 or TRBV12-4 with TRBJ2-7; 9 positions match TRBD1. V shed 6 bases, J shed 2 bases, and the junction held 5 bases outside the gene matches. CDR3 length: 14 amino acids. The CDR3 nucleotides are TGTGCCAGCAGACTAACAGGGGGCCCCTACGAGCAGTACTTC. It is translated as CASRLTGGPYEQYF.

In DNA form, the CDR3 reads TGTGCTAGTGGTTTGGCCGGGACAGGAGGGGGCTACACCTTC. It specifies CASGLAGTGGGYTF. The gene calls are TRBV12-5 and TRBJ1-2; 8 bases match TRBD1. The germline gives CDR1 LGHNT, CDR2 FRNRAP. This CDR3 has 14 amino acids. With 1 base clipped from V and 8 bases from J, the junction kept 6 bases outside the gene matches.

The sample holds a few counts of this clonotype. The V gene is TRBV9, the J gene TRBJ1-5; D might be TRBD1 (6 bases). Germline lookup yields CDR1 SGDLS and CDR2 YYNGEE. Trimming pared 1 base from V and 0 bases from J, leaving 26 bases between. The CDR3 runs 21 residues. CDR3 sequence reads: CASSVHRTGNWLGGSNQPQHF. DNA for the CDR3: TGTGCCAGCAGCGTACATAGAACAGGGAATTGGCTTGGAGGTAGCAATCAGCCCCAGCATTTT.

The chain has TRBV7-9 and TRBJ1-1, with D unresolved. V lost 7 bases to trimming and J lost 0 bases, with 12 bases between them. The CDR3 length is 14 residues. Germline V gene lookup returns CDR1 SEHNR and CDR2 FQNEAQ (reference sequence). CDR3 nucleotides: TGTGCCAGCATCGACGGCCTCATGAACACTGAAGCTTTCTTT. Translation: CASIDGLMNTEAFF.